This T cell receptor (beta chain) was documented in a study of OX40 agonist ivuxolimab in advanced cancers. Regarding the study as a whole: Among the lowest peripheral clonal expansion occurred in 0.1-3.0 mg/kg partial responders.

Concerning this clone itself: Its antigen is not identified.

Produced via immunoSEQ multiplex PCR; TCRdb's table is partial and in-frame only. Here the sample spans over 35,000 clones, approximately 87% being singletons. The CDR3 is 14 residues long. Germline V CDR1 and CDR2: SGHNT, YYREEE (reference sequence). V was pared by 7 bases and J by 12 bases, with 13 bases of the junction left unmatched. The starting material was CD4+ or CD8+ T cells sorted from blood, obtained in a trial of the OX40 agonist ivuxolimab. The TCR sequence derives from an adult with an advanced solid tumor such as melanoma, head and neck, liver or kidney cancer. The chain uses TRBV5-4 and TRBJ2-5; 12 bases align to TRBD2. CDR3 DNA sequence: TGTGCCAGCCGAACGGCTAGCGGGAGGGGGTCCGAGTACTTC. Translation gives CASRTASGRGSEYF.